This is a list of T cell receptor beta chains from one sample in a study of blood T cell repertoires in COVID-19. Sequencing used immunoSEQ multiplex PCR; TCRdb keeps in-frame clones, though not all of them. The sample comprises about 140,000 clones, around 80% of which are singletons, and about 5.8% rests with the top ten. The sample taken for sequencing was peripheral blood. The source is a human donor in a cohort sampled during active COVID-19. CDR3s include the opening cysteine and the closing phenylalanine or tryptophan. Each record gives: D gene, J gene, V gene, CDR3 length, clone size, CDR3 protein, CDR3 DNA. A D gene is named only where the DNA matches it firmly. Clone size is shown for a subset of rows, as once, few, many or a class of expanded clone.

TRBD2	TRBJ2-5	TRBV9	14	.	CASSVLAGGQTQYF	TGTGCCAGCAGCGTACTAGCGGGGGGGCAGACCCAGTACTTC
TRBD2	TRBJ2-7	TRBV7-8	15	.	CASSKERGGRYEQYF	TGTGCCAGCAGCAAAGAGCGGGGGGGCCGATACGAGCAGTACTTC
TRBD1	TRBJ1-2	TRBV7-9	12	few	CASSPRTGGNTF	TGTGCCAGCAGCCCAAGGACAGGGGGGAACACCTTC
.	TRBJ1-5	TRBV5-1	15	.	CASSLEGREGQPQHF	TGCGCCAGCAGCTTGGAAGGCAGGGAGGGACAGCCCCAGCATTTT
.	TRBJ1-4	TRBV7-2	17	once	CASSLVARIATNEKLFF	TGTGCCAGCAGCTTAGTCGCCAGGATAGCAACTAATGAAAAACTGTTTTTT
.	TRBJ1-1	TRBV5-6	15	.	CASSHLLGGGTEAFF	TGTGCCAGCAGCCACCTATTGGGCGGGGGGACTGAAGCTTTCTTT
TRBD2	TRBJ2-7	TRBV10-1	16	once	CASSVGGGVRSYEQYF	TGCGCCAGCAGTGTTGGCGGGGGGGTCAGATCCTACGAGCAGTACTTC
.	TRBJ2-7	TRBV6-5	13	.	CASSSGTRYEQYF	TGTGCCAGCAGCTCGGGAACCCGCTACGAGCAGTACTTC
TRBD1	TRBJ1-6	TRBV4-3	15	once	CASSQRGQGNSPLHF	TGCGCCAGCAGCCAAAGGGGACAGGGAAATTCACCCCTCCACTTT
TRBD2	TRBJ2-7	TRBV7-9	17	.	CASSHPPRLAGGSEQYF	TGTGCCAGCAGCCACCCCCCTCGACTAGCGGGGGGAAGCGAGCAGTACTTC
TRBD1	TRBJ2-7	TRBV27	14	.	CASSLSGRGYEQYF	TGTGCCAGCAGTTTATCGGGCAGGGGGTACGAGCAGTACTTC
.	TRBJ1-5	TRBV7-9	12	few	CASSPPSGPQHF	TGTGCCAGCAGCCCGCCATCAGGGCCCCAGCATTTT
.	TRBJ1-2	TRBV6-1	13	.	CASSDKGHYGYTF	TGTGCCAGCAGTGATAAGGGGCACTATGGCTACACCTTC
.	TRBJ1-2	TRBV28	11	few	CANYGDYGYTF	TGTGCCAACTACGGGGACTATGGCTACACCTTC
.	TRBJ2-7	TRBV5-1	16	.	CASSIRTVSSSYEQYF	TGCGCCAGCAGCATACGAACAGTGAGTAGCTCCTACGAGCAGTACTTC
.	TRBJ2-2	TRBV6-5	11	.	CASSSQGGLFF	TGTGCCAGCAGTTCCCAGGGAGGGCTGTTTTTT
TRBD1	TRBJ1-1	TRBV19	16	.	CASSMQTGGAFTEAFF	TGTGCCAGTAGTATGCAGACAGGGGGCGCCTTTACTGAAGCTTTCTTT
TRBD2	TRBJ2-3	TRBV2	17	.	CASRVTSGGANTDTQYF	TGTGCCAGCAGGGTGACTAGCGGGGGTGCAAACACAGATACGCAGTATTTT
TRBD1	TRBJ2-7	TRBV4-3	13	.	CASSQLTGLEQYF	TGCGCCAGCAGCCAACTGACAGGGTTGGAGCAGTACTTC
TRBD2	TRBJ2-2	TRBV5-1	15	.	CASSLEAGLTGELFF	TGCGCCAGCAGCTTGGAAGCGGGACTCACCGGGGAGCTGTTTTTT
.	TRBJ2-7	TRBV7-3	13	.	CASSPGGGFEQYF	TGTGCCAGCAGTCCCGGAGGGGGCTTCGAGCAGTACTTC
TRBD1	TRBJ2-1	TRBV6-4	14	.	CASRGTGEDNEQFF	TGTGCCAGCAGGGGGACAGGCGAGGACAATGAGCAGTTCTTC
TRBD1	TRBJ1-5	TRBV19	14	.	CASSIATGGQPQHF	TGTGCCAGTAGTATAGCGACAGGGGGTCAGCCCCAGCATTTT
.	TRBJ2-6	TRBV15	16	.	CATSRGSGSGANVLTF	TGTGCCACCAGCAGAGGCTCAGGGTCCGGGGCCAACGTCCTGACTTTC
.	TRBJ1-1	TRBV13	15	.	CASSLGSPRGTEAFF	TGTGCCAGCAGCTTAGGATCTCCGAGGGGGACTGAAGCTTTCTTT
.	TRBJ1-5	TRBV11-2	13	few	CASSLSLNQPQHF	TGTGCCAGCAGCTTGTCTCTTAATCAGCCCCAGCATTTT
TRBD2	TRBJ2-1	TRBV27	14	.	CASRPSGGPNEQFF	TGTGCCAGCAGGCCTAGCGGGGGCCCCAATGAGCAGTTCTTC
.	TRBJ1-1	TRBV6-6	15	.	CASSPFSTGNTEAFF	TGTGCCAGCAGTCCCTTTTCGACGGGGAACACTGAAGCTTTCTTT